This T cell receptor (beta chain) was obtained from a study of blood T cell repertoires in COVID-19. Study-wide background: T cells, B-cell-depleted T cells, or PBMCs provided the cDNA or gDNA that served as material.

The germline V and J ends were trimmed by 3 bases and 11 bases, with 11 bases remaining between them. CDR1 is KGHSH, CDR2 LQKENI, per germline. This CDR3 comprises 12 residues. As handled by the study authors: Amplification with reference gene primers provided the estimates of nucleated cell counts. Sequencing used immunoSEQ multiplex PCR; TCRdb keeps in-frame clones, though not all of them. V and J calls plus clone size are reproduced from that table; the DNA served to infer D and trimming. This sample has approximately 120,000 clones, with approximately 85% found just once. The sequence was collected from a woman older than 75 with acute or convalescent COVID-19. The rearrangement links TRBV18 to TRBJ2-1, with D perhaps TRBD2 (7 bases). The sequencing sample was made of peripheral blood. The CDR3, as DNA: TGTGCCAGCTCACCCGGGGGGCAGCAGCAGTTCTTC. Protein product: CASSPGGQQQFF.